One and the same sample provided the 13 T cell receptor beta chains below, sequenced in a study of T cell repertoires in cytomegalovirus infection. These receptors are not linked to any known antigen. Each CDR3 protein gets one entry after TCRdb re-called the reads with MiXCR. Here the sample spans some 270,000 distinct CDR3 sequences, 20% to 25% being singletons. The sample consisted of cultured PBMCs, taken from culture after CMV antigen stimulation. The receptors derive from a human donor in good health (CMV status not recorded). Some clones in this sample may be carry-over from other donors' samples.

This clonotype came up a few times. This chain uses TRBV5-4 with TRBJ2-1, with 7 bases lining up with TRBD2. Germline V gives CDR1 SGHNT, CDR2 YYREEE (reference sequence). V was pared by 0 bases and J by 0 bases, with 3 bases of the junction left unmatched. The CDR3 covers 16 residues. CDR3 sequence (DNA): TGTGCCAGCAGCTTGGCCGGGAGGCTCTCCTACAATGAGCAGTTCTTC. The encoded protein is CASSLAGRLSYNEQFF.

This clonotype has just a few counts. The chain joins TRBV29-1 to TRBJ2-5, with a possible D match to TRBD1 (6 bases). V was pared by 5 bases and J by 1 base, with 11 bases between. Per germline, CDR1 SQVTM and CDR2 ANQGSEA. This CDR3 contains 13 residues. The DNA for the CDR3 is TGCAGCGTTCAACAGGGAATCCAAGAGACCCAGTACTTC. Translating it yields CSVQQGIQETQYF.

This clonotype was counted ten times or more. The V gene is TRBV7-9, the J gene TRBJ2-5; 7 bases agree with TRBD2. CDR1 and CDR2 from the germline V gene are SEHNR and FQNEAQ (reference sequence). V shed 5 bases and J 4 bases; nucleotides not matched to a gene: 7. The CDR3 is made up of 14 amino acids. The CDR3 DNA reads as TGTGCCAGCAGCAAAGGGAGGGTAGGAGAGACCCAGTACTTC. This codes for CASSKGRVGETQYF.

The chain combines TRBV12-3 or TRBV12-4 with TRBJ1-4; D is perhaps TRBD1 (5 bases). The CDR3 sequence is 16 residues long. Trimming stripped 2 bases from V and 10 bases from J, with 20 bases between. The DNA for the CDR3 is TGTGCCAGCAGTTTAAGGTTGTCGGGGGTGGTGGGAAAACTGTTTTTT. Residues: CASSLRLSGVVGKLFF.

V is TRBV15 and J is TRBJ2-1; tentative D call: TRBD2 (6 bases). V gave up 1 base and J gave up 9 bases, with 25 bases separating them. Germline V gives CDR1 LNHNV, CDR2 YYDKDF (reference sequence). The CDR3 length is 18 residues. The CDR3 DNA reads as TGTGCCACCAGCAGAGTTCTCCCGGGAGCTTTCGCCAGAGCTGAGCAGTTCTTC. Protein product: CATSRVLPGAFARAEQFF.

Points on this clonotype: A much larger clone differs from this one at a single base, so this may be a read error. CDR3 in amino acids: CASSYAGLAGSANNEQFF. The CDR3 DNA is TGTGCCAGCAGTTACGCCGGACTAGCGGGTTCTGCGAACAATGAGCAGTTCTTC. V usage is TRBV6-5 and J usage is TRBJ2-1, with 11 bases that match TRBD2. Trimming at V came to 2 bases and at J to 5 bases, leaving 11 bases not matched to a gene. The length of the CDR3 is 18 residues. Germline assignment: CDR1 MNHEY and CDR2 SVGAGI.

This clonotype has at least ten counts. This chain links TRBV7-8 with TRBJ2-7; 7 nucleotides line up with TRBD2. The CDR3 is 13 amino acids. Trimming at V came to 5 bases and at J to 3 bases, leaving 4 bases not matched to a gene. Per the germline V gene, CDR1 is SGHVS and CDR2 is FQNEAQ. CDR3 sequence reads: CASSRDYFYEQYV. In DNA, the CDR3 is TGTGCCAGCAGCCGGGACTACTTCTACGAGCAGTACGTC.

This clonotype rates as large (0.1 to 1%). The V and J genes are TRBV7-2 and TRBJ2-3; TRBD2 matches at 9 bases. Per germline, CDR1 SGHTA and CDR2 FQGNSA. V dropped 5 bases and J dropped 11; count of bases not matched to a gene: 11. CDR3 length: 14 residues. CDR3 loop: CASSLPPGTSMQYF. Here the CDR3 DNA reads TGTGCCAGCAGCCTTCCCCCCGGGACTAGCATGCAGTATTTT.

This sequence joins TRBV9 and TRBJ2-5, with TRBD1 matching 9 bases. Germline CDR1 reads SGDLS; CDR2 reads YYNGEE. This CDR3 comprises 19 residues. V shed 0 bases, J shed 3 bases, and the junction held 15 bases outside the gene matches. CDR3 sequence: CASSVGPTGQGHQEETQYF. CDR3 coding DNA: TGTGCCAGCAGCGTAGGCCCCACGGGACAGGGTCACCAAGAAGAGACCCAGTACTTC.

The chain joins TRBV5-1 to TRBJ1-1, with D uncertain. Germline V gene lookup returns CDR1 SGHRS and CDR2 YFSETQ. The CDR3 length is 15 residues. Trimming cost V 3 bases and J 5 bases, with 17 bases left between them. In DNA form, the CDR3 reads TGCGCCAGCAGCTCGACCTCCACCGGGGTTACTGAAGCTTTCTTT. Translating it yields CASSSTSTGVTEAFF. The whole variable domain, remainder taken from reference TRBV5-1 and TRBJ1-1, is KAGVTQTPRYLIKTRGQQVTLSCSPISGHRSVSWYQQTPGQGLQFLFEYFSETQRNKGNFPGRFSGRQFSNSRSEMNVSTLELGDSALYLCASSSTSTGVTEAFFGQGTRLTVV.

The chain combines TRBV6-5 with TRBJ2-3; D is tentatively TRBD1 or TRBD2 (6 bases each). Germline values: CDR1 MNHEY, CDR2 SVGAGI. The CDR3 runs 14 residues. Trimming pared 0 bases from V and 6 bases from J, leaving 10 bases between. For the CDR3, the DNA is TGTGCCAGCAGTTACTCGTGGAGGGGGGATACGCAGTATTTT. It encodes CASSYSWRGDTQYF.

V usage is TRBV2 and J usage is TRBJ2-2, with TRBD1 matching 9 bases. V lost 5 bases and J lost 2; bases outside the gene matches: 3. The CDR3 spans 15 residues. CDR1 SNHLY and CDR2 FYNNEI come from the germline V gene. CDR3 sequence reads: CASSRQGENTGELFF. For the CDR3, the DNA is TGTGCCAGCAGTCGACAGGGGGAAAACACCGGGGAGCTGTTTTTT.

V is TRBV3-1 and J is TRBJ1-5; 8 positions match TRBD1. There are 15 residues in the CDR3. The germline CDR1 and CDR2 sequences are LGHDT and YNNKEL (reference sequence). J lost 6 bases, V lost 5 bases, and 9 bases had no gene match. In nucleotides, the CDR3 is TGTGCCAGCAGCACATCAGGGGGCGAGGGTCAGCCCCAGCATTTT. As protein: CASSTSGGEGQPQHF.